The rows below give T cell receptor beta chains drawn from one sample of a study of long-term antiretroviral therapy in people with HIV. Profiling relied on immunoSEQ multiplex PCR, and the TCRdb table lists in-frame clones only, not all of them. This sample yields under 40,000 clones, of which approximately 81% are seen a single time; about 4.6% belongs to the top ten. The input for sequencing was unsorted PBMCs, taken roughly 2.9 years before starting antiretroviral therapy. The receptors here all came from a young woman with HIV. The CDR3 runs from the conserved cysteine through the conserved F or W. A D gene is named only where the DNA matches it firmly. The size field is filled for only some rows; it gives once, few, many or a size class.

CDR3,DNA,size,J,V,D
CASSVVGTGGYGYTF,TGTGCCAGCAGCGTAGTGGGGACAGGGGGGTATGGCTACACCTTC,few,TRBJ1-2,TRBV9,TRBD1
CASSLGGVNQPQHF,TGTGCCAGCAGCTTGGGGGGGGTGAATCAGCCCCAGCATTTT,-,TRBJ1-5,TRBV7-9,-
CSVLREAGDTQYF,TGCAGCGTCCTTCGGGAGGCTGGAGATACGCAGTATTTT,-,TRBJ2-3,TRBV29-1,TRBD2
CASSGVRRGPTEAFF,TGCGCCAGCAGTGGGGTGCGGAGGGGACCAACTGAAGCTTTCTTT,-,TRBJ1-1,TRBV10-1,-
CASSLVRERGDPTDTQYF,TGTGCCAGCAGCTTAGTTAGGGAGCGGGGGGATCCCACAGATACGCAGTATTTT,-,TRBJ2-3,TRBV13,TRBD2
CASSYEGSNSPLHF,TGTGCCAGTAGTTACGAGGGCTCAAATTCACCCCTCCACTTT,once,TRBJ1-6,TRBV19,-
CASSVGGEARYGYTF,TGTGCCAGCAGCGTTGGAGGGGAAGCCCGCTATGGCTACACCTTC,-,TRBJ1-2,TRBV9,-
CASSPPGGSSYNSPLHF,TGTGCCAGCTCACCACCGGGAGGGAGCTCCTATAATTCACCCCTCCACTTT,-,TRBJ1-6,TRBV18,-
CASSPRTDGDPNEKLFF,TGTGCCAGCAGCCCGAGAACCGACGGGGATCCTAATGAAAAACTGTTTTTT,-,TRBJ1-4,TRBV7-9,-
CASSPVSDQPQHF,TGTGCCAGCTCACCCGTGAGCGATCAGCCCCAGCATTTT,once,TRBJ1-5,TRBV18,-
CAISESGQMNTEAFF,TGTGCCATCAGTGAGTCAGGACAAATGAACACTGAAGCTTTCTTT,-,TRBJ1-1,TRBV10-3,-
CASSYGGGGAGELFF,TGTGCCAGCAGCTACGGCGGGGGGGGCGCCGGGGAGCTGTTTTTT,-,TRBJ2-2,TRBV7-9,TRBD2
CAWRGIGRTEAFF,TGTGCCTGGAGGGGTATAGGTCGCACTGAAGCTTTCTTT,-,TRBJ1-1,TRBV30,-
CASSNTPPGVGQPQHF,TGTGCCAGCAGTAACACCCCACCAGGGGTGGGTCAGCCCCAGCATTTT,-,TRBJ1-5,TRBV6-6,-
CASSLVSGANTGELFF,TGTGCCAGCAGCTTAGTTTCTGGGGCGAACACCGGGGAGCTGTTTTTT,-,TRBJ2-2,TRBV7-9,-
CASSLGGFTGELFF,TGTGCCAGCAGCTTAGGCGGGTTTACCGGGGAGCTGTTTTTT,-,TRBJ2-2,TRBV11-2,-
CASSLNLLGINTGELFF,TGTGCCAGCAGTTTAAATCTCTTGGGCATAAACACCGGGGAGCTGTTTTTT,-,TRBJ2-2,TRBV27,-
CASSRAHGELFF,TGTGCCAGCAGCAGGGCACACGGGGAGCTGTTTTTT,-,TRBJ2-2,TRBV21-1,-
CASSVETGGSIQYF,TGTGCCAGCAGCGTAGAGACAGGGGGTAGCATTCAGTACTTC,-,TRBJ2-4,TRBV9,TRBD1
CASGLSTGTGLRGYTF,TGTGCCAGCGGGTTAAGTACCGGGACAGGGCTACGGGGCTACACCTTC,-,TRBJ1-2,TRBV7-9,TRBD1
CASSYAGYGYTF,TGTGCCAGCAGTTACGCAGGGTATGGCTACACCTTC,few,TRBJ1-2,TRBV6-5,-
CASSFASVGGGYTF,TGTGCCAGCAGTTTCGCTTCAGTAGGGGGAGGCTACACCTTC,once,TRBJ1-2,TRBV27,-
CASSEGQGTARNTIYF,TGTGCCAGCAGTGAAGGACAGGGGACGGCGCGAAACACCATATATTTT,once,TRBJ1-3,TRBV6-1,TRBD1
CASSPFRADRETQYF,TGTGCCAGCTCACCCTTCCGGGCGGATAGAGAGACCCAGTACTTC,-,TRBJ2-5,TRBV18,-
CASSVGPPGLYSPLHF,TGTGCCAGCAGCGTAGGACCTCCCGGGTTGTACTCACCCCTCCACTTT,-,TRBJ1-6,TRBV9,-
CASSPYTTNEKLFF,TGTGCCAGCAGCCCCTACACAACTAATGAAAAACTGTTTTTT,once,TRBJ1-4,TRBV6-5,-
CASSQDANRDREKLFF,TGTGCCAGCAGCCAAGATGCGAACAGGGACCGCGAAAAACTGTTTTTT,-,TRBJ1-4,TRBV4-2,-
CASRNTGELFF,TGTGCCAGCCGCAACACCGGGGAGCTGTTTTTT,once,TRBJ2-2,TRBV18,-
CASSAPGTGGIDTQYF,TGTGCCAGCAGTGCTCCCGGGACAGGGGGTATAGATACGCAGTATTTT,-,TRBJ2-3,TRBV6-1,TRBD1
CASSLDRGSSPLHF,TGTGCCAGCAGTCTAGACAGGGGGTCTTCACCCCTCCACTTT,-,TRBJ1-6,TRBV6-5,TRBD1
CASSEGSEHTEAFF,TGTGCCAGCAGTGAGGGGAGCGAGCACACTGAAGCTTTCTTT,-,TRBJ1-1,TRBV25-1,-
CATRRYGNTGELFF,TGTGCCACGCGCCGATACGGAAACACCGGGGAGCTGTTTTTT,once,TRBJ2-2,TRBV6-6,-
CASSGRTANYGYTF,TGTGCCAGCAGTGGGAGGACAGCGAACTATGGCTACACCTTC,-,TRBJ1-2,TRBV6-1,-
CASSLVQGSHSYEQYF,TGTGCCAGCAGCTTGGTTCAGGGATCCCATTCCTACGAGCAGTACTTC,-,TRBJ2-7,TRBV5-8,-
CASSPLASGVGGELFF,TGTGCCAGCAGCCCCCTGGCCAGCGGGGTGGGCGGGGAGCTGTTTTTT,-,TRBJ2-2,TRBV7-6,TRBD2
CASGSTGWLTEAFF,TGTGCTAGTGGTTCTACAGGTTGGTTAACTGAAGCTTTCTTT,-,TRBJ1-1,TRBV12-5,-
CSTSQTGAANEKLFF,TGCAGCACCAGTCAAACAGGGGCCGCTAATGAAAAACTGTTTTTT,-,TRBJ1-4,TRBV29-1,TRBD1
CASSLVSQGVAKNIQYF,TGTGCCAGCAGCTTAGTTTCTCAGGGCGTAGCCAAAAACATTCAGTACTTC,-,TRBJ2-4,TRBV7-2,-
CASSDGQGKGFNSPLHF,TGTGCCAGCAGTGACGGACAGGGAAAAGGTTTTAATTCACCCCTCCACTTT,-,TRBJ1-6,TRBV27,TRBD1
CASSFYGGLTEAFF,TGTGCCAGCAGTTTCTACGGGGGGCTCACTGAAGCTTTCTTT,-,TRBJ1-1,TRBV27,-
CASSGGGNTIYF,TGTGCCAGCAGTGGGGGTGGAAACACCATATATTTT,-,TRBJ1-3,TRBV2,-
CASSSGSPGPEAFF,TGCGCCAGCAGTTCAGGGTCCCCGGGGCCTGAAGCTTTCTTT,-,TRBJ1-1,TRBV5-1,-
CAWRDGQLGTDTQYF,TGTGCCTGGAGAGATGGACAGCTTGGGACAGATACGCAGTATTTT,-,TRBJ2-3,TRBV30,-
CASSFGGPNTEAFF,TGCGCCAGCAGCTTTGGGGGACCGAACACTGAAGCTTTCTTT,-,TRBJ1-1,TRBV5-1,-
CASRRDRGTEAFF,TGTGCCAGCAGAAGGGACCGGGGCACTGAAGCTTTCTTT,-,TRBJ1-1,TRBV27,-
CASSRREGANVLTF,TGTGCCAGCAGTCGCAGGGAAGGGGCCAACGTCCTGACTTTC,-,TRBJ2-6,TRBV2,-
CAISEPTSPNTEAFF,TGTGCCATCAGTGAACCCACTAGCCCGAACACTGAAGCTTTCTTT,-,TRBJ1-1,TRBV10-3,-
CASSPSVGGMDNSPLHF,TGTGCCAGCTCACCAAGCGTCGGGGGAATGGATAATTCACCCCTCCACTTT,-,TRBJ1-6,TRBV18,-
CSDHRVGGYGYTF,TGCAGCGACCACAGGGTAGGGGGCTATGGCTACACCTTC,-,TRBJ1-2,TRBV29-1,-
CASREDLAGGPSEQFF,TGCGCCAGCAGGGAAGATCTAGCGGGGGGGCCATCTGAGCAGTTCTTC,once,TRBJ2-1,TRBV4-1,TRBD2
CASSTEFGNTIYF,TGTGCCAGCTCTACAGAGTTCGGAAACACCATATATTTT,-,TRBJ1-3,TRBV18,-
CASSQISGTPSPFSSYNEQFF,TGCGCCAGCAGCCAGATTTCCGGGACCCCCTCCCCATTCAGCTCCTACAATGAGCAGTTCTTC,-,TRBJ2-1,TRBV4-1,-
CASSLSGELFF,TGTGCCAGCAGTCTGTCCGGGGAGCTGTTTTTT,-,TRBJ2-2,TRBV25-1,-
CASQDGFNEKLFF,TGTGCCAGCCAGGACGGATTTAATGAAAAACTGTTTTTT,-,TRBJ1-4,TRBV6-1,-
CASRRAGGPYNEQFF,TGTGCCAGCAGAAGAGCGGGGGGGCCCTACAATGAGCAGTTCTTC,-,TRBJ2-1,TRBV6-5,TRBD2